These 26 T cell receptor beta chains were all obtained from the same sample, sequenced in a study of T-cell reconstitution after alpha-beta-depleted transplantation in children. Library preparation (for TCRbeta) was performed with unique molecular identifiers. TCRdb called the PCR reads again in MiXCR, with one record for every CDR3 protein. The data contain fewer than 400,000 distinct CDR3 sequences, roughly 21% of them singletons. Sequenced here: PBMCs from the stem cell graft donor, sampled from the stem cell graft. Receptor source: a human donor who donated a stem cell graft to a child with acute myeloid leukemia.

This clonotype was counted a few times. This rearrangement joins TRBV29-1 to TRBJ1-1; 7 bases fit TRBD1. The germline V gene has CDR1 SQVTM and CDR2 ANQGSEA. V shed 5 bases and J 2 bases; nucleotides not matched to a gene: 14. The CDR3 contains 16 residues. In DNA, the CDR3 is TGCAGCGTTAAAGCCCTCAACAGGGGCCCTAACACTGAAGCTTTCTTT. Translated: CSVKALNRGPNTEAFF.

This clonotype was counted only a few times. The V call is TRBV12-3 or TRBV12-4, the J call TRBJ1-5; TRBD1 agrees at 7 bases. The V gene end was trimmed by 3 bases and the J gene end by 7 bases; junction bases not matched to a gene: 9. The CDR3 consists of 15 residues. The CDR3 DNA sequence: TGTGCCAGCAGTTTCATGGACAGGCCCATGCAGCCCCAGCATTTT. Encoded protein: CASSFMDRPMQPQHF.

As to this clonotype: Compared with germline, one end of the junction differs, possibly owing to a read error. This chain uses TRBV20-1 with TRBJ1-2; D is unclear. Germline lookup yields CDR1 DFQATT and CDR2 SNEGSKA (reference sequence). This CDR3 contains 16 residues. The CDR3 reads CCARVGRETSNYGYTF. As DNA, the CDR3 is TGCTGTGCTAGAGTTGGGCGAGAAACCTCTAACTATGGCTACACCTTC.

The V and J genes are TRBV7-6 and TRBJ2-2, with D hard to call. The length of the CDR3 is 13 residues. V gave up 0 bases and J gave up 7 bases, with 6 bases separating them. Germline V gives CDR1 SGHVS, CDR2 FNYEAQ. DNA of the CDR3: TGTGCCAGCAGCTTAGCCTCGGACGGGGAGCTGTTTTTT. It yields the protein CASSLASDGELFF.

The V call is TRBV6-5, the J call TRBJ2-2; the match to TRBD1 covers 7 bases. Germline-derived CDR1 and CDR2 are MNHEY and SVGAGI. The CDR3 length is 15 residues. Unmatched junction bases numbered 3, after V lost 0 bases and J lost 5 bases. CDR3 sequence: CASSYSRQGTGELFF. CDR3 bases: TGTGCCAGCAGTTACTCGAGACAGGGAACCGGGGAGCTGTTTTTT.

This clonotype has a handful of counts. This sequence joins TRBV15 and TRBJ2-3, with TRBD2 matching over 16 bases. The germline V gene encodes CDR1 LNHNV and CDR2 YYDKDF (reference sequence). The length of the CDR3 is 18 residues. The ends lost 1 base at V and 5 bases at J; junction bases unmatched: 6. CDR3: CATSRGGTSGRAGDTQYF. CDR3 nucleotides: TGTGCCACCAGCAGAGGAGGGACTAGCGGGAGGGCGGGAGATACGCAGTATTTT.

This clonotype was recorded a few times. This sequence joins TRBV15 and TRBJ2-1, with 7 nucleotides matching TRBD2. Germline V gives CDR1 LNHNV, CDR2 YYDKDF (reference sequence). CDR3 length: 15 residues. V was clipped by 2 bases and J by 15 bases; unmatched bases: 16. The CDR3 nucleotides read TGTGCCACCAGCAGACCACTAGTGGGAGGGCCCTGGATGTTCTTC. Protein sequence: CATSRPLVGGPWMFF. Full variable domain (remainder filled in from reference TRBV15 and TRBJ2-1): DAMVIQNPRYQVTQFGKPVTLSCSQTLNHNVMYWYQQKSSQAPKLLFHYYDKDFNNEADTPDNFQSRRPNTSFCFLDIRSPGLGDTAMYLCATSRPLVGGPWMFFGPGTRLTVL.

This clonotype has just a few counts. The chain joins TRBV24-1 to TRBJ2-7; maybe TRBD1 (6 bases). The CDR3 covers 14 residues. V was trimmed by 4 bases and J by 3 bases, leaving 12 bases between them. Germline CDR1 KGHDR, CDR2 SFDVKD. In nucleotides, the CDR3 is TGTGCCACCAGTGAACGGACAGTCCACTACGAGCAGTACTTC. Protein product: CATSERTVHYEQYF.

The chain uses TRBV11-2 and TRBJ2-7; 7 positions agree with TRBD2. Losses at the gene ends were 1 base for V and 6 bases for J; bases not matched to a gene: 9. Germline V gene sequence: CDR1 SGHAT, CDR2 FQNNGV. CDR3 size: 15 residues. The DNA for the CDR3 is TGTGCCAGCAGCTTAGTAAGCGGGAAGGGTAGCGAGCAGTACTTC. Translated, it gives CASSLVSGKGSEQYF.

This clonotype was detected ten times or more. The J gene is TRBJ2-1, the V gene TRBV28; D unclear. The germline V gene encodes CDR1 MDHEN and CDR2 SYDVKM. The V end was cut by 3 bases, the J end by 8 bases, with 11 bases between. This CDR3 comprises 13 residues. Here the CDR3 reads CASSFRPADEQFF. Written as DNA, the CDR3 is TGTGCCAGCAGTTTTCGACCGGCCGATGAGCAGTTCTTC.

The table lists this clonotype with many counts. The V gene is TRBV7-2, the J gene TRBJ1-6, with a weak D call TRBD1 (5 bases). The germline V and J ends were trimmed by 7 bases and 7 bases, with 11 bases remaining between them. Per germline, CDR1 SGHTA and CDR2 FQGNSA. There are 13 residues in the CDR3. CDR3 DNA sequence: TGTGCCAGCACTTGGGGGGTCAATTCACCCCTCCACTTT. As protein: CASTWGVNSPLHF.

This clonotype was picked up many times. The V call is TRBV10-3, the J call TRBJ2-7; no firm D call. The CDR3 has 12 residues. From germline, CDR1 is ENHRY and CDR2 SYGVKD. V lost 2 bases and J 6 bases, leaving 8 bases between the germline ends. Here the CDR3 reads CAISEGSLEQYF. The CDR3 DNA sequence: TGTGCCATCAGTGAGGGGTCCCTCGAGCAGTACTTC.

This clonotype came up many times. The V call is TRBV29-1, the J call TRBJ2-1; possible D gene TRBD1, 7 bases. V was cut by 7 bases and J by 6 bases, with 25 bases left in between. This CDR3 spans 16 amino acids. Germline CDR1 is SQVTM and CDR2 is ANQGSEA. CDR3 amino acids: CSARGSWRGATNEQFF. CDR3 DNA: TGCAGCGCCAGGGGGTCTTGGCGGGGCGCGACCAATGAGCAGTTCTTC.

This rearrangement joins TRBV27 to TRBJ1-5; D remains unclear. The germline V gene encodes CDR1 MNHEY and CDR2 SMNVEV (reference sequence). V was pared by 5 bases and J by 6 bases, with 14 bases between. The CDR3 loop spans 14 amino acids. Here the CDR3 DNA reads TGTGCCAGCAGTCATGGGCTCATGGGTCAGCCCCAGCATTTT. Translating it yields CASSHGLMGQPQHF.

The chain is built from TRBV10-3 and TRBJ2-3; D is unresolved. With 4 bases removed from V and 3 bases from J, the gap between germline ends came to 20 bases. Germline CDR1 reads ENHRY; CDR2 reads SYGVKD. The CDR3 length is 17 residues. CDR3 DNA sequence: TGTGCCATCAGTGGTATTGAAGGTCTCGTTGGTACAGATACGCAGTATTTT. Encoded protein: CAISGIEGLVGTDTQYF.

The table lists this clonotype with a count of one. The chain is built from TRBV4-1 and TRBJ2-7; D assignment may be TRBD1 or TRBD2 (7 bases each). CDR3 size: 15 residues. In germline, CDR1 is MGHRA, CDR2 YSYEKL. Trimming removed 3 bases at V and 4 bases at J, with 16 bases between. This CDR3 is CASSQTREGAYEQYF. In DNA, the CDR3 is TGCGCCAGCAGCCAGACGAGGGAGGGGGCGTACGAGCAGTACTTC.

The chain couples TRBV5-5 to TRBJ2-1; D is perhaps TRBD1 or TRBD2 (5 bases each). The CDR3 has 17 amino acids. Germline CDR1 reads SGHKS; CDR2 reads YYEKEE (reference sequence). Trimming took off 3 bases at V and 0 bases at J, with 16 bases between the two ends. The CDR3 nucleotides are TGTGCCAGCAGCTCGAACGCCGGGGCGGCCTCCTACAATGAGCAGTTCTTC. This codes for CASSSNAGAASYNEQFF.

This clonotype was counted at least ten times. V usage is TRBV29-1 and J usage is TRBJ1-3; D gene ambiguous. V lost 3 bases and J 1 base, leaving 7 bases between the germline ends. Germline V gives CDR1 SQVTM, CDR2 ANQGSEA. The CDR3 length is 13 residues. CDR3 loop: CSVDGESGNTIYF. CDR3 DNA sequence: TGCAGCGTTGACGGGGAATCTGGAAACACCATATATTTT.

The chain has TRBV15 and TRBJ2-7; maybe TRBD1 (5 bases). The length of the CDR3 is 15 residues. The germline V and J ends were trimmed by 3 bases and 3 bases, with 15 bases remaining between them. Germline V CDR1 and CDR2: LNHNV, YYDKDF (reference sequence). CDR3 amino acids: CATSSTPDNGYEQYF. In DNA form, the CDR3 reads TGTGCCACCAGCAGCACACCGGACAACGGCTACGAGCAGTACTTC.

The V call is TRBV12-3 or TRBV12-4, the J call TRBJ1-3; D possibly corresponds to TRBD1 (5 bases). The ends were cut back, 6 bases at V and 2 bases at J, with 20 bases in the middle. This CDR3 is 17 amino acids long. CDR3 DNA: TGTGCCAGCAGCTTATGGGACCTGGCACGACCTGGAAACACCATATATTTT. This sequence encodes CASSLWDLARPGNTIYF.

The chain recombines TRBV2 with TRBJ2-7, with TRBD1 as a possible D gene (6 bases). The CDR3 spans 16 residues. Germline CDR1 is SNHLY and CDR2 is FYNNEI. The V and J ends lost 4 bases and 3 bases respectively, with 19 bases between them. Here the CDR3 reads CASSVPDSPLNYEQYF. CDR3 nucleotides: TGTGCCAGCAGTGTCCCGGACAGCCCACTCAACTACGAGCAGTACTTC. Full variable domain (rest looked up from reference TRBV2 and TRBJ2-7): EPEVTQTPSHQVTQMGQEVILRCVPISNHLYFYWYRQILGQKVEFLVSFYNNEISEKSEIFDDQFSVERPDGSNFTLKIRSTKLEDSAMYFCASSVPDSPLNYEQYFGPGTRLTVT.

The CDR3 region has the DNA TGTGCCACCAGTGATCCGCGACTAGTCACAGATACGCAGTATTTT. Amino acid sequence: CATSDPRLVTDTQYF. The chain couples TRBV24-1 to TRBJ2-3; a possible D gene is TRBD2 (6 bases). This CDR3 is built from 15 residues. In germline, CDR1 is KGHDR, CDR2 SFDVKD. Deletions cut 3 bases from V and 2 bases from J, with 11 bases between.

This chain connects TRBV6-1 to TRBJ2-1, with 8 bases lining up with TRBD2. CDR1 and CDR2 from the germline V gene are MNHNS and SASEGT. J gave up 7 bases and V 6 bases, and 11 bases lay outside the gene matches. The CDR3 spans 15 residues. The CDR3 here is CASRERETILNEQFF. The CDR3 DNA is TGTGCCAGCAGAGAGCGGGAGACCATCTTAAATGAGCAGTTCTTC.

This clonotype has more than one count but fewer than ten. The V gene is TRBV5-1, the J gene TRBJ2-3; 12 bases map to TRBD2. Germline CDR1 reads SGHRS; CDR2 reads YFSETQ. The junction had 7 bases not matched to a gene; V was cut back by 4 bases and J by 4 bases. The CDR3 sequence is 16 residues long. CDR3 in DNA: TGCGCCAGCAGCCCACTAGCGGGAGGTGAGGCAGATACGCAGTATTTT. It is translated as CASSPLAGGEADTQYF. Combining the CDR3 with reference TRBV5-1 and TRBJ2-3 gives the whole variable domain KAGVTQTPRYLIKTRGQQVTLSCSPISGHRSVSWYQQTPGQGLQFLFEYFSETQRNKGNFPGRFSGRQFSNSRSEMNVSTLELGDSALYLCASSPLAGGEADTQYFGPGTRLTVL.

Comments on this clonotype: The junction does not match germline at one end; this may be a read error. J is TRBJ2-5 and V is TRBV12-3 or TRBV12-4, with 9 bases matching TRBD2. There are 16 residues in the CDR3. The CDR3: CASSLAGTLTLETQYF. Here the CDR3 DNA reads TGTGCCAGCAGTCTAGCGGGAACCCTAACCCTAGAGACCCAGTACTTC.

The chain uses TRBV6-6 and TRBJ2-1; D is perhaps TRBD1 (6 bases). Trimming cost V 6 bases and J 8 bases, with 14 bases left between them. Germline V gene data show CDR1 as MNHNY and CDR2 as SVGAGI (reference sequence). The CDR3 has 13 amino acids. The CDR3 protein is CASRQADSDEQFF. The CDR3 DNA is TGTGCCAGCAGACAAGCGGACAGTGATGAGCAGTTCTTC.